This section outlines one TCR beta chain sequence together with its context. Its antigen is unidentified. The V and J ends lost 1 base and 7 bases, in that order; junction bases with no gene match: 3. Looked up from germline, CDR1 is SGHTA and CDR2 is FQGNSA. The CDR3 has 14 residues. These data come from a study of T cell responses to AZD1222 COVID-19 vaccine. Overall study: Pooling was applied to second doses at about 4 or about 12 weeks.

Study results and limitations: Recipients of AZD1222 seropositive at baseline numbered only 5 or 6. Close to half of spike-specific TCRs reportedly recognize unmutated variant regions. None of the repertoires were sampled until the peak T cell response had passed.

TCRdb keeps only in-frame clones here, not all; method: immunoSEQ multiplex PCR. Of more than 50,000 clones in the sample, 87% are singletons; the top ten hold less than 5%. V and J are TRBV7-2 and TRBJ2-7; 11 bases agree with TRBD2. This clonotype was obtained from an adult in good health. The starting material was peripheral blood, obtained on day 0 of AZD1222 vaccination. The CDR3 spells CASSLDWTSGEQYF. CDR3 DNA: TGTGCCAGCAGCTTAGATTGGACTAGCGGGGAGCAGTACTTC. Full variable domain (rest looked up from reference TRBV7-2 and TRBJ2-7): GAGVSQSPSNKVTEKGKDVELRCDPISGHTALYWYRQSLGQGLEFLIYFQGNSAPDKSGLPSDRFSAERTGGSVSTLTIQRTQQEDSAVYLCASSLDWTSGEQYFGPGTRLTVT.